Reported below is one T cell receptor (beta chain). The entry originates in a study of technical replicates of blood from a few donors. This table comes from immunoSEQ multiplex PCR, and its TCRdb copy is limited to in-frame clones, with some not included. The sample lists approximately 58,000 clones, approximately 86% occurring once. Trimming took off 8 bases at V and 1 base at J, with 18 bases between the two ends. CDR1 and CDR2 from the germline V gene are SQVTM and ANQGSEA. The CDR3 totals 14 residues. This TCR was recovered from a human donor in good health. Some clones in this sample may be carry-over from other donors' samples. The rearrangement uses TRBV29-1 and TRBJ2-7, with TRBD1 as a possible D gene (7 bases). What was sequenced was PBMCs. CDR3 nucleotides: TGCAGCTGGCGGAGGGGGCTTTGGTCCTACGAGCAGTACTTC. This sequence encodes CSWRRGLWSYEQYF.